This is a list of T cell receptor beta chains from one sample in a study of blood T cell repertoires in COVID-19. Repertoires were generated with immunoSEQ multiplex PCR, while TCRdb's copy carries only in-frame clones and drops some. This repertoire shows about 320,000 clones, roughly nine tenths found once; its top ten account for roughly 6.5%. Sequenced: peripheral blood. These receptors were taken from a man younger than 30 who had recovered from COVID-19. Each CDR3 is given with its conserved first and last residue. D genes are given only for firm matches. Size is omitted from some rows. Given values are once, few, many or a class for expanded clones.

CDR3 protein	CDR3 DNA	clone size	V gene	J gene	D gene
CASSSGRGPSANYGYTF	TGTGCCAGCAGTTCCGGGAGGGGCCCTTCTGCCAACTATGGCTACACCTTC	.	TRBV27	TRBJ1-2	.
CASSLGEPGEQFF	TGCGCCAGCAGCTTGGGGGAGCCGGGTGAGCAGTTCTTC	.	TRBV5-1	TRBJ2-1	.
CASSATAGSGNTIYF	TGTGCCAGCAGCGCCACGGCGGGCTCTGGAAACACCATATATTTT	.	TRBV6-5	TRBJ1-3	.
CASSHRGGAGANVLTF	TGTGCCAGTAGTCACAGGGGGGGCGCAGGGGCCAACGTCCTGACTTTC	.	TRBV19	TRBJ2-6	.
CASSIRAGGHQPQHF	TGTGCCAGTAGTATTAGGGCCGGGGGGCATCAGCCCCAGCATTTT	.	TRBV19	TRBJ1-5	.
CASSFTSGVGELFF	TGTGCCAGCAGCTTCACTAGCGGGGTCGGGGAGCTGTTTTTT	.	TRBV7-9	TRBJ2-2	TRBD2
CASSLQGNEKLFF	TGTGCCAGCAGTCTTCAGGGTAATGAAAAACTGTTTTTT	.	TRBV2	TRBJ1-4	.
CASISPDTQYF	TGTGCCAGCATCTCCCCAGATACGCAGTATTTT	.	TRBV6-5	TRBJ2-3	.
CASNDEGQGSTGELFF	TGTGCCAGCAATGATGAAGGACAGGGGTCCACCGGGGAGCTGTTTTTT	.	TRBV6-6	TRBJ2-2	TRBD1
CASSHTSGGKNEQFF	TGTGCCAGCAGCCATACTAGCGGGGGGAAGAATGAGCAGTTCTTC	once	TRBV3-1/TRBV3-2	TRBJ2-1	TRBD2
CASSGPGQEGNQPQHF	TGTGCCAGCAGTGGGCCCGGACAGGAGGGCAATCAGCCCCAGCATTTT	.	TRBV6-1	TRBJ1-5	TRBD1
CASSKRSRGAFF	TGTGCCAGCAGCAAAAGGAGCCGGGGGGCTTTCTTT	.	TRBV21-1	TRBJ1-1	.
CASSSGQNTEAFF	TGTGCCAGCAGCTCGGGACAGAACACTGAAGCTTTCTTT	.	TRBV12-3/TRBV12-4	TRBJ1-1	.
CASSIGGTVEKLFF	TGTGCCAGTAGTATTGGGGGGACGGTCGAAAAACTGTTTTTT	few	TRBV19	TRBJ1-4	.
CSTPLGQMGGYTF	TGCAGTACCCCCTTGGGACAGATGGGCGGCTACACCTTC	.	TRBV29-1	TRBJ1-2	TRBD1
CASSQLAQGQFF	TGTGCCAGCAGCCAACTGGCCCAGGGACAGTTCTTC	once	TRBV4-2	TRBJ2-1	.
CASSLGGSGANVLTF	TGTGCCAGCAGCCTCGGGGGGTCTGGGGCCAACGTCCTGACTTTC	few	TRBV5-4	TRBJ2-6	TRBD2
CASSVNTGDTYEQYF	TGTGCCAGCAGCGTAAATACCGGGGATACCTACGAGCAGTACTTC	.	TRBV7-9	TRBJ2-7	.
CASSVRESTGELFF	TGTGCCAGCAGCGTGAGAGAAAGCACCGGGGAGCTGTTTTTT	.	TRBV9	TRBJ2-2	.
CASRADVNTGELFF	TGCGCCTCCCGAGCGGACGTTAACACCGGGGAGCTGTTTTTT	.	TRBV10-1	TRBJ2-2	.
CASSANWYEQYF	TGCGCCAGCAGCGCCAACTGGTACGAGCAGTACTTC	.	TRBV4-1	TRBJ2-7	.
CASSVPVASTDTQYF	TGTGCCAGCAGTGTTCCGGTAGCGAGCACAGATACGCAGTATTTT	.	TRBV2	TRBJ2-3	.
CAISEELYGYTF	TGTGCCATCAGTGAGGAGCTCTATGGCTACACCTTC	.	TRBV10-3	TRBJ1-2	.
CASRVGTSGRNEQFF	TGTGCCAGCAGGGTTGGGACTAGCGGGAGAAATGAGCAGTTCTTC	.	TRBV2	TRBJ2-1	TRBD2
CASSWGQPSSYEQYF	TGTGCCAGCAGTTGGGGACAGCCTTCCTCCTACGAGCAGTACTTC	.	TRBV27	TRBJ2-7	TRBD1
CASSHSPSGAYEQYF	TGTGCCAGCAGCCACTCGCCTAGCGGGGCCTACGAGCAGTACTTC	once	TRBV6-5	TRBJ2-7	TRBD2